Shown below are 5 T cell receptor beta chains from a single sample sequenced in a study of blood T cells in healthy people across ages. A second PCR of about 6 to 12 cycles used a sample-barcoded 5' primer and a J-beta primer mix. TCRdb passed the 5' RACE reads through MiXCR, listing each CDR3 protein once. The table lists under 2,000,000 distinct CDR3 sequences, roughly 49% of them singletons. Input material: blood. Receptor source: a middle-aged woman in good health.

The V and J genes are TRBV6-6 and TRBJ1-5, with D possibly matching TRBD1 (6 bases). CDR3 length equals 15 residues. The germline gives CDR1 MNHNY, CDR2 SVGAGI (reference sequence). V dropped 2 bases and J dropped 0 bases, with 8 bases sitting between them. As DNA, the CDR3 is TGTGCCAGCAGTTACGGACAGAATAGCAATCAGCCCCAGCATTTT. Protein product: CASSYGQNSNQPQHF.

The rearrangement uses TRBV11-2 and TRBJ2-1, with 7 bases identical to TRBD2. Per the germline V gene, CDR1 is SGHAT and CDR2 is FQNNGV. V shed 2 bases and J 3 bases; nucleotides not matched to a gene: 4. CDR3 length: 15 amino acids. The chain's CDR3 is CASSLISGDYNEQFF. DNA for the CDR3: TGTGCCAGCAGCTTAATCAGCGGGGACTACAATGAGCAGTTCTTC. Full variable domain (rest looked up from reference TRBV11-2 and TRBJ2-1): EAGVAQSPRYKIIEKRQSVAFWCNPISGHATLYWYQQILGQGPKLLIQFQNNGVVDDSQLPKDRFSAERLKGVDSTLKIQPAKLEDSAVYLCASSLISGDYNEQFFGPGTRLTVL.

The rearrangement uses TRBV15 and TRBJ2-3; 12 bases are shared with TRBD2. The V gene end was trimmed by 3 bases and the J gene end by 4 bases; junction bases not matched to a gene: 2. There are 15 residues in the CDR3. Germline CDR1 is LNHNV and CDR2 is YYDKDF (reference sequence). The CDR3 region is CATSRTSGGADTQYF. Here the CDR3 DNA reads TGTGCCACCAGCAGGACTAGCGGGGGAGCAGATACGCAGTATTTT.

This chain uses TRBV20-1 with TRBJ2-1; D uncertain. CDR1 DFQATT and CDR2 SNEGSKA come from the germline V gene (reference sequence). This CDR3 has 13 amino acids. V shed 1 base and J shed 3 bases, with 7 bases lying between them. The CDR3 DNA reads TGCAGTGCTAGAGCCCCAGTCTACAATGAGCAGTTCTTC. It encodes CSARAPVYNEQFF.

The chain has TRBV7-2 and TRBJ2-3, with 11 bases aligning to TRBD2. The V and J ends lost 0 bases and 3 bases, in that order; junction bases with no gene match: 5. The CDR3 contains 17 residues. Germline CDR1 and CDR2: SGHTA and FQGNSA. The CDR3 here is CASSLAKTSGVTDTQYF. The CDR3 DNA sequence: TGTGCCAGCAGCTTAGCGAAGACTAGCGGGGTGACAGATACGCAGTATTTT.